The next 28 T cell receptor beta chains were all read from a single sample in a study of blood T cell repertoires in COVID-19. Clones were read by immunoSEQ multiplex PCR, and TCRdb kept only the in-frame ones, dropping some. This sample has some 150,000 clones, with less than 90% found just once. Specimen: PBMCs or T cells enriched from blood (not recorded which). The receptors derive from a human donor with acute COVID-19. The donor label of this sample is uncertain.

CDR3 amino acids: CASRPESAGANVLTF. Here the CDR3 DNA reads TGTGCCAGCCGCCCTGAGAGCGCTGGGGCCAACGTCCTGACTTTC. The chain joins TRBV28 to TRBJ2-6; D unclear. V was clipped by 8 bases and J by 2 bases, with 13 bases between them. This CDR3 is 15 amino acids long. Germline loops: CDR1 MDHEN, CDR2 SYDVKM.

The V call is TRBV5-4, the J call TRBJ2-1, with D uncertain. V was shortened by 2 bases and J by 5 bases, with 23 bases between the two germline ends. Per germline, CDR1 SGHNT and CDR2 YYREEE (reference sequence). The CDR3 loop spans 18 amino acids. CDR3 in amino acids: CASSFDPSGPLGHNEQFF. CDR3 in DNA: TGTGCCAGCAGCTTCGACCCCAGTGGCCCGTTGGGCCACAATGAGCAGTTCTTC.

The V call is TRBV5-8, the J call TRBJ2-7; TRBD1 is a possible D gene (6 bases). Germline-derived CDR1 and CDR2 are SGHTS and YDEGEE. The CDR3 spans 15 residues. V was pared by 0 bases and J by 0 bases, with 10 bases between. The CDR3 is CASSLGQGTSYEQYF. The DNA of the CDR3 is TGTGCCAGCAGCTTGGGGCAGGGGACCTCCTACGAGCAGTACTTC.

The chain recombines TRBV29-1 with TRBJ1-1; TRBD1 might be the D (5 bases). Germline values: CDR1 SQVTM, CDR2 ANQGSEA. This CDR3 is 13 amino acids long. Trimming removed 3 bases at V and 7 bases at J, with 15 bases between. CDR3: CSVDVFLGGEAFF. The CDR3 region has the DNA TGCAGCGTTGACGTCTTCCTGGGGGGTGAAGCTTTCTTT.

The chain combines TRBV3-1 (or the pseudogene TRBV3-2) with TRBJ2-3; 12 bases match TRBD2. V gave up 0 bases and J gave up 5 bases; unmatched junction bases: 12. The germline CDR1 and CDR2 sequences are LGHDT and YNNKEL (reference sequence). The CDR3 totals 19 residues. The CDR3: CASSQDPASGGVGIDTQYF. CDR3 DNA sequence: TGTGCCAGCAGCCAAGATCCGGCTAGCGGGGGGGTTGGGATAGATACGCAGTATTTT.

J is TRBJ1-1 and V is TRBV23-1; maybe TRBD1 (6 bases). TRBV23-1 falls under the ORF class, with uncertain function. The V end was cut by 0 bases, the J end by 4 bases, with 30 bases between. CDR3 length: 21 amino acids. The CDR3 sequence is CASSQSFPGYTGEGVSTEAFF. CDR3 bases: TGCGCCAGCAGTCAATCGTTTCCGGGGTATACAGGAGAGGGGGTTAGCACTGAAGCTTTCTTT.

The V call is TRBV9, the J call TRBJ2-3, with 12 bases matching TRBD1. Germline CDR1 SGDLS, CDR2 YYNGEE. With V trimmed by 4 bases and J by 4 bases, 4 bases remained unmatched. This CDR3 has 15 residues. CDR3 sequence: CASSSRDRGPDTQYF. CDR3 nucleotide sequence: TGTGCCAGCAGCAGCCGGGACAGGGGGCCAGATACGCAGTATTTT.

This clone was observed once. The V call is TRBV7-8, the J call TRBJ2-4, with 12 bases identical to TRBD2. CDR1 is SGHVS, CDR2 FQNEAQ, per germline. The ends lost 3 bases at V and 0 bases at J; junction bases unmatched: 9. The CDR3 has 19 amino acids. Written as DNA, the CDR3 is TGTGCCAGCAGCTTGCGGGCTAGCGGGGGGGTAATAGCCAAAAACATTCAGTACTTC. Translating gives CASSLRASGGVIAKNIQYF.

The V call is TRBV5-1, the J call TRBJ2-1, with TRBD2 matching 8 bases. Germline CDR1 SGHRS, CDR2 YFSETQ. The ends lost 0 bases at V and 6 bases at J; junction bases unmatched: 8. The CDR3 has 16 residues. The CDR3 DNA reads as TGCGCCAGCAGCTTGGCCGGGCGGGGGGCAGGCAATGAGCAGTTCTTC. Translating gives CASSLAGRGAGNEQFF.

This chain joins TRBV12-3 or TRBV12-4 and TRBJ2-1, with 7 bases identical to TRBD2. This CDR3 has 12 amino acids. The V gene end was trimmed by 5 bases and the J gene end by 9 bases; junction bases not matched to a gene: 4. CDR3: CASSGLVGEQFF. CDR3 sequence (DNA): TGTGCCAGCAGTGGACTAGTCGGTGAGCAGTTCTTC.

The chain has TRBV20-1 and TRBJ1-4; D is undetermined. This CDR3 has 11 residues. Between the trimmed V and J ends, which lost 3 bases and 6 bases, there was a span of 5 bases. CDR1 and CDR2 from the germline V gene are DFQATT and SNEGSKA (reference sequence). The CDR3 DNA sequence: TGCAGTGCTAGGCGATATGAAAAACTGTTTTTT. Translation gives CSARRYEKLFF.

The rearrangement joins TRBV19 to TRBJ1-5; D gene ambiguous. Germline V gene lookup returns CDR1 LNHDA and CDR2 SQIVND (reference sequence). CDR3 size: 14 residues. Between the trimmed V and J ends, which lost 3 bases and 4 bases, there was a span of 10 bases. The CDR3 coding sequence is TGTGCCAGTAGTATCGGAGGGAGGAATCAGCCCCAGCATTTT. It specifies CASSIGGRNQPQHF.

The rearrangement uses TRBV18 and TRBJ2-1, with a tentative D call TRBD2 (6 bases). Germline CDR1 KGHSH, CDR2 LQKENI. V was clipped by 3 bases and J by 4 bases, with 10 bases between them. The CDR3 is 14 amino acids. The CDR3 DNA is TGTGCCAGCTCACCCGGGGACTTTTACAATGAGCAGTTCTTC. Amino acid sequence: CASSPGDFYNEQFF. The whole variable domain, remainder taken from reference TRBV18 and TRBJ2-1, is NAGVMQNPRHLVRRRGQEARLRCSPMKGHSHVYWYRQLPEEGLKFMVYLQKENIIDESGMPKERFSAEFPKEGPSILRIQQVVRGDSAAYFCASSPGDFYNEQFFGPGTRLTVL.

V gene TRBV6-5 combines with J gene TRBJ2-7; maybe TRBD1 (5 bases). This CDR3 has 15 residues. Germline CDR1 and CDR2: MNHEY and SVGAGI. Trimming removed 0 bases at V and 4 bases at J, with 13 bases between. The CDR3 sequence is CASSYSSGLGYEQYF. In DNA form, the CDR3 reads TGTGCCAGCAGTTACTCATCAGGGTTGGGTTACGAGCAGTACTTC.

The chain carries TRBV19 and TRBJ2-5; 11 bases map to TRBD2. CDR3 length: 18 residues. In germline, CDR1 is LNHDA, CDR2 SQIVND (reference sequence). The junction had 9 bases not matched to a gene; V was cut back by 1 base and J by 2 bases. The CDR3 loop is CASSIGLAGGSIQETQYF. The CDR3 bases are TGTGCCAGTAGTATAGGGCTAGCGGGGGGTAGTATTCAAGAGACCCAGTACTTC.

J is TRBJ2-1 and V is TRBV9, with 7 bases that match TRBD2. This CDR3 region has 17 residues. Unmatched junction bases numbered 13, after V lost 0 bases and J lost 7 bases. Germline V CDR1 and CDR2: SGDLS, YYNGEE. The CDR3 here is CASSVDLGGEARNEQFF. For the CDR3, the DNA is TGTGCCAGCAGCGTAGACCTGGGAGGGGAAGCTCGGAATGAGCAGTTCTTC.

J is TRBJ2-7 and V is TRBV20-1; 8 bases agree with TRBD2. Germline lookup yields CDR1 DFQATT and CDR2 SNEGSKA (reference sequence). The length of the CDR3 is 11 residues. Unmatched junction bases numbered 1, after V lost 3 bases and J lost 6 bases. The CDR3 spells CSASRGGEQYF. CDR3 DNA sequence: TGCAGTGCTAGCCGGGGGGGCGAGCAGTACTTC.

The table lists this clone with a few counts. This sequence joins TRBV7-2 and TRBJ2-7; 8 positions agree with TRBD2. From germline, CDR1 is SGHTA and CDR2 FQGNSA. CDR3 length: 17 residues. J gave up 6 bases and V 5 bases, and 18 bases lay outside the gene matches. Here the CDR3 reads CASSQDASRGARSEQYF. CDR3 coding DNA: TGTGCCAGCAGCCAAGATGCGTCGCGGGGGGCCAGGAGCGAGCAGTACTTC.

The table lists this clone with a few counts. V and J are TRBV6-6 and TRBJ2-2, with 15 bases identical to TRBD2. The trim removed 5 bases at V and 2 bases at J, leaving 3 bases unmatched. The germline V gene has CDR1 MNHNY and CDR2 SVGAGI (reference sequence). This CDR3 comprises 17 residues. CDR3 sequence: CASSRGLAGGNTGELFF. The CDR3 nucleotides read TGTGCCAGCAGTCGGGGACTAGCGGGGGGAAACACCGGGGAGCTGTTTTTT.

The CDR3 is CASSAGQGNSGANVLTF. As DNA, the CDR3 is TGTGCCAGCAGTGCAGGACAGGGGAACTCTGGGGCCAACGTCCTGACTTTC. This sequence joins TRBV6-4 and TRBJ2-6; 9 bases agree with TRBD1. CDR1 and CDR2 (germline): MRHNA, SNTAGT. CDR3 length: 17 residues. With 4 bases clipped from V and 0 bases from J, the junction kept 4 bases outside the gene matches.

The J gene is TRBJ2-3, the V gene TRBV9, with 7 bases fitting TRBD1. Per the germline V gene, CDR1 is SGDLS and CDR2 is YYNGEE. Trimming cost V 0 bases and J 6 bases; bases outside gene matches: 7. The CDR3 totals 15 residues. The CDR3 sequence is CASSVEGRGTDTQYF. CDR3 in DNA: TGTGCCAGCAGCGTAGAGGGCAGGGGGACCGATACGCAGTATTTT.

The rearrangement uses TRBV10-3 and TRBJ1-1; the D gene is possibly TRBD1 (5 bases). This CDR3 comprises 15 residues. V gave up 4 bases and J gave up 4 bases, with 16 bases separating them. CDR1 is ENHRY and CDR2 is SYGVKD in the germline V gene. CDR3 in DNA: TGTGCCATCAGTGTGTGGGGGGATAGTGGCACTGAAGCTTTCTTT. Translated, it gives CAISVWGDSGTEAFF.

V gene TRBV6-5 combines with J gene TRBJ2-3; 8 nucleotides match TRBD2. With 6 bases clipped from V and 6 bases from J, the junction kept 11 bases outside the gene matches. Germline V gives CDR1 MNHEY, CDR2 SVGAGI. This CDR3 region has 15 residues. The CDR3: CASRARGVNSDTQYF. For the CDR3, the DNA is TGTGCCAGCAGGGCGCGGGGGGTAAACTCGGATACGCAGTATTTT.

The sample holds a few counts of this clone. The CDR3 here is CASSDGGITVGTPSYEQYF. DNA of the CDR3: TGCGCCAGCAGTGACGGGGGGATAACCGTCGGGACACCCTCCTACGAGCAGTACTTC. The chain joins TRBV10-2 to TRBJ2-7, with a tentative D call TRBD2 (7 bases). The germline V and J ends were trimmed by 3 bases and 0 bases, with 24 bases remaining between them. The CDR3 runs to 19 residues. Germline V gives CDR1 WSHSY, CDR2 SAAADI.

The CDR3 loop reads CASSIRQNTEAFF. DNA of the CDR3: TGTGCCAGTAGTATTCGACAGAACACTGAAGCTTTCTTT. The chain couples TRBV19 to TRBJ1-1; D remains ambiguous. The CDR3 contains 13 residues. Germline V gene lookup returns CDR1 LNHDA and CDR2 SQIVND (reference sequence). V shed 3 bases and J shed 1 base, with 6 bases lying between them.

The chain couples TRBV7-2 to TRBJ2-3, with a weak D call TRBD1 (6 bases). The germline CDR1 and CDR2 sequences are SGHTA and FQGNSA. This CDR3 contains 13 residues. Trimming cost V 5 bases and J 7 bases, with 13 bases left between them. CDR3 loop: CASSALQGYTQYF. CDR3 nucleotides: TGTGCCAGCAGCGCACTACAGGGCTATACGCAGTATTTT. The whole variable domain, filled in from reference TRBV7-2 and TRBJ2-3, reads GAGVSQSPSNKVTEKGKDVELRCDPISGHTALYWYRQSLGQGLEFLIYFQGNSAPDKSGLPSDRFSAERTGGSVSTLTIQRTQQEDSAVYLCASSALQGYTQYFGPGTRLTVL.

The chain joins TRBV19 to TRBJ1-5; 10 positions agree with TRBD1. The CDR3 covers 14 residues. The V gene end was trimmed by 5 bases and the J gene end by 14 bases; junction bases not matched to a gene: 12. Germline V lookup: CDR1 LNHDA, CDR2 SQIVND (reference sequence). The CDR3, as DNA: TGTGCCAGTAGTGACCGAGGACAGGGGGTAAAAAAGCATTTT. This encodes CASSDRGQGVKKHF.

The rearrangement links TRBV3-1 (or the pseudogene TRBV3-2) to TRBJ2-1; TRBD2 agrees at 11 bases. This CDR3 is built from 16 residues. V shed 0 bases, J shed 8 bases, and the junction held 6 bases outside the gene matches. The germline V gene has CDR1 LGHDT and CDR2 YNNKEL (reference sequence). CDR3 loop: CASSQDSTSGDDEQFF. CDR3 nucleotides: TGTGCCAGCAGCCAAGATTCGACTAGCGGGGACGATGAGCAGTTCTTC.